This TCR beta chain was identified during a study of CXCR3-negative and CXCR3-positive naive CD8 T cells. UMI-tagged TRB cDNA libraries were built via 5' RACE. TCRdb reprocessed the 5' RACE reads, with one entry per CDR3 protein and no DNA. This sample contains about 130,000 distinct CDR3 sequences. As regards this clonotype: Its target is not known.

In germline, CDR1 is SGHKS, CDR2 YYEKEE (reference sequence). The CDR3 has 17 residues. Findings of the study overall: Hydrophobicity of TRB CDR3s was greater in CXCR3-positive naive cells than in CXCR3-negative naive cells.

The J gene is TRBJ2-1, the V gene TRBV5-5; TCRdb picks TRBD2, but there is no DNA to check that call. Sequencing input: naive CXCR3+ CD8+ T cells from blood. Stated subset: CD45RO-CCR7+CD27+CD95- naive CD8+ T cells expressing CXCR3 (TNR3+). This clonotype was sampled from a human donor in good health. Some clones in this sample may be carry-over from other donors' samples. The CDR3 loop is CASRFLTLAGVNNEQFF.